What follows is one TCR beta chain and its context. The data were produced by immunoSEQ multiplex PCR, yet TCRdb's version contains in-frame clones alone and is incomplete. The sample carries roughly 290,000 clones, approximately 92% recorded once. There are 16 residues in the CDR3. V dropped 0 bases and J dropped 2 bases, with 14 bases sitting between them. Germline assignment: CDR1 SGDLS and CDR2 YYNGEE. The data were taken from a study of blood T cell repertoires in COVID-19. It was during active infection that Seattle patients were enrolled and then longitudinally followed. The chain is built from TRBV9 and TRBJ1-1, with a weak D call TRBD1 (6 bases). This TCR was sampled from a woman aged 25 to 39 with COVID-19, enrolled during active disease. Sequencing input: peripheral blood. The CDR3 loop is CASSVGQVVANTEAFF. CDR3 DNA: TGTGCCAGCAGCGTAGGACAGGTGGTGGCCAACACTGAAGCTTTCTTT.